This T cell receptor (beta chain) was found in a study of CD8+CD57+ T cells in acquired aplastic anemia. Genomic DNA provided the template from which TCR beta VDJ and CDR3 profiles were obtained. In TCRdb, the reads were re-called with MiXCR into one record per CDR3 protein. Among fewer than 200,000 distinct CDR3 sequences listed, about 45% were seen once. Whoever was chosen for sequencing had shown CD8+CD57+ cell expansion by flow cytometry. Per the germline V gene, CDR1 is SEHNR and CDR2 is FQNEAQ (reference sequence). The length of the CDR3 is 14 residues. With regard to this clonotype: The junction does not match germline at one end; this may be a read error.

This receptor was taken from a human donor with aplastic anemia. This rearrangement joins TRBV7-9 to TRBJ1-2, with 7 bases lining up with TRBD1. The specimen was sorted CD4+, CD8+, or CD8+CD57+ T cells (not recorded which) from PBMCs. The CDR3 region has the DNA TGTGCCTGCAGCCCGGGACAGCTCGACTATGGCTACACCTTC. Translating gives CACSPGQLDYGYTF.